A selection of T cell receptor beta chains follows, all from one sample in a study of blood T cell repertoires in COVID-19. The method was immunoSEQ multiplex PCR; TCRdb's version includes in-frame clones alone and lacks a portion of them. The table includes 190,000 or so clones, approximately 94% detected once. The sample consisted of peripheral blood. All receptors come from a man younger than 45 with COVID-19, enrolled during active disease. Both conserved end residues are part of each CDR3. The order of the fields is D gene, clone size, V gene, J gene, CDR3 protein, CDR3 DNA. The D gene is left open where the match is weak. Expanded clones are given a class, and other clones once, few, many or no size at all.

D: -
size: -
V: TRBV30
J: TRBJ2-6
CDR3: CAWSVAGNWAGANVLTF
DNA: TGTGCCTGGAGTGTAGCGGGTAATTGGGCTGGGGCCAACGTCCTGACTTTC

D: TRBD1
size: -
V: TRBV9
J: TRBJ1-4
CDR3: CASSARADRATPNEKLFF
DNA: TGTGCCAGCAGCGCTAGAGCCGACAGGGCTACACCTAATGAAAAACTGTTTTTT

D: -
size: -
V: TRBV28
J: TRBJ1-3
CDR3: CASSLPAGNTIYF
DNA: TGTGCCAGCAGTTTGCCAGCTGGAAACACCATATATTTT

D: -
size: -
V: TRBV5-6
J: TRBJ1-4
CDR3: CASSLERVDNEKLFF
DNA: TGTGCCAGCAGCTTGGAGAGGGTGGATAATGAAAAACTGTTTTTT

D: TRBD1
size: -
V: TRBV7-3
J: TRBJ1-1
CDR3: CASSLMPGDRVGGTEAFF
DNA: TGTGCCAGCAGCTTAATGCCCGGGGACAGGGTTGGGGGCACTGAAGCTTTCTTT

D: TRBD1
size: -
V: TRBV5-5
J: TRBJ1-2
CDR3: CASSSAAQTGRRKGGYTF
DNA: TGTGCCAGCAGCTCGGCTGCACAGACAGGGCGGCGAAAAGGGGGCTACACCTTC

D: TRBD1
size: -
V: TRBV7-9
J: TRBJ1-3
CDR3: CASSLTGRQGVGNTIYF
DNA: TGTGCCAGCAGCTTAACGGGAAGACAGGGGGTCGGAAACACCATATATTTT

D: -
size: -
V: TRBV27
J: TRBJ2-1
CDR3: CASSFGQNNEQFF
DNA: TGTGCCAGCAGTTTTGGGCAGAACAATGAGCAGTTCTTC

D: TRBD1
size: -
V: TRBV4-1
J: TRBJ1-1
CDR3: CASSQDAFFGTGSWAEAFF
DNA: TGCGCCAGCAGCCAAGACGCGTTTTTTGGGACAGGGTCCTGGGCTGAAGCTTTCTTT

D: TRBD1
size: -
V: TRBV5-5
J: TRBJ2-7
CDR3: CASSLTTGGASYEQYF
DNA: TGTGCCAGCAGCCTCACTACAGGGGGCGCGTCCTACGAGCAGTACTTC

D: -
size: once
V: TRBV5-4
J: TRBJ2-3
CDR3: CASSLGGVPDTQYF
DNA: TGTGCCAGCAGCTTAGGAGGGGTACCAGATACGCAGTATTTT

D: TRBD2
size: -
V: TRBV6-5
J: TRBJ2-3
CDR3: CASSYASGGDTQYF
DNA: TGTGCCAGCAGTTACGCTAGCGGGGGGGATACGCAGTATTTT

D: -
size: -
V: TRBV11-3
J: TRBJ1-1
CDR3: CASSPSGMMNTEAFF
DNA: TGTGCCAGCAGCCCCTCGGGGATGATGAACACTGAAGCTTTCTTT

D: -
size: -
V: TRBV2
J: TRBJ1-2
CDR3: CASTEGGYGYTF
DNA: TGTGCCAGCACGGAGGGAGGCTATGGCTACACCTTC

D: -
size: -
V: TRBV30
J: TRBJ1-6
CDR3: CAWRVPSSPLHF
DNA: TGTGCCTGGAGGGTCCCTAGTTCACCCCTCCACTTT

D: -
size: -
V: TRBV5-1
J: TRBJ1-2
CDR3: CASSLETGGNYGYTF
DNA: TGCGCCAGCAGCTTGGAAACGGGTGGCAACTATGGCTACACCTTC

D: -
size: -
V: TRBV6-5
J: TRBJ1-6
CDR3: CASSNRDSGSPLHF
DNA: TGTGCCAGCAGTAACAGGGATTCGGGCTCACCCCTCCACTTT

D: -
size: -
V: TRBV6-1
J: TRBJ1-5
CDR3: CASSVDSGGSNQPQHF
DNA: TGTGCCAGCAGTGTGGATTCGGGGGGAAGCAATCAGCCCCAGCATTTT

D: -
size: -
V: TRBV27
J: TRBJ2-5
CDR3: CASSLLGIRDTLWETQYF
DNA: TGTGCCAGCAGTTTATTGGGTATCCGAGACACCCTTTGGGAGACCCAGTACTTC

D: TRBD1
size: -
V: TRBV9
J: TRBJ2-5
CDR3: CASSVEQGPQETQYF
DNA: TGTGCCAGCAGCGTAGAACAGGGGCCACAAGAGACCCAGTACTTC

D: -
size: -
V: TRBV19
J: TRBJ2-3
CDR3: CASRQTGTSTDTQYF
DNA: TGTGCCAGTAGACAGACAGGAACTAGCACAGATACGCAGTATTTT

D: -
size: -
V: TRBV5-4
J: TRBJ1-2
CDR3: CASSQDGLAGYTF
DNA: TGTGCCAGCAGCCAGGACGGACTTGCTGGCTACACCTTC

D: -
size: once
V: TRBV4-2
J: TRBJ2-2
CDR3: CASSQGSSDTGELFF
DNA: TGTGCCAGCAGCCAAGGGTCTTCGGACACCGGGGAGCTGTTTTTT

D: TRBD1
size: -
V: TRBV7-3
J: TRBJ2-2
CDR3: CASSLTPGGRTGELFF
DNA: TGTGCCAGCAGCTTAACTCCAGGGGGTCGCACCGGGGAGCTGTTTTTT

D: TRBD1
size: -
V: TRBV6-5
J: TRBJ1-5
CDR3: CASSYSGTGDQPQHF
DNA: TGTGCCAGCAGTTACTCCGGGACAGGGGATCAGCCCCAGCATTTT

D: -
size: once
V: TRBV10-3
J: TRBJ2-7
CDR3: CAISSAGSYEQYF
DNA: TGTGCCATCAGTTCCGCAGGGTCCTACGAGCAGTACTTC

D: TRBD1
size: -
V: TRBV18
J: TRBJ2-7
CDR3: CASSPGTGEHEQYF
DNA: TGTGCCAGCTCACCAGGGACAGGGGAACACGAGCAGTACTTC

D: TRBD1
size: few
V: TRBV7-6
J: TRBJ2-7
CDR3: CASSPMTGTGIYEQYF
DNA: TGTGCCAGCAGCCCAATGACCGGGACAGGGATTTACGAGCAGTACTTC

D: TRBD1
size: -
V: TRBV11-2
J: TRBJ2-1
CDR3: CASSLLQGHREQFF
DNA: TGTGCCAGCAGCTTACTACAGGGGCACCGGGAGCAGTTCTTC

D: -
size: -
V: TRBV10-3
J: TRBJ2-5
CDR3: CAISHGTDQETQYF
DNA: TGTGCCATCAGCCACGGAACAGACCAAGAGACCCAGTACTTC

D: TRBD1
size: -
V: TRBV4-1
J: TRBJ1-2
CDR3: CASSQTGASGRYTF
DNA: TGCGCCAGCAGCCAGACAGGGGCAAGCGGGCGCTACACCTTC

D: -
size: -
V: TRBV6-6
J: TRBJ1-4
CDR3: CASSRDNSEKLFF
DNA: TGTGCCAGCAGCCGGGACAACTCTGAAAAACTGTTTTTT

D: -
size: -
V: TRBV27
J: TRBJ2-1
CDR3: CASSLGQPYNEQFF
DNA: TGTGCCAGCAGTTTGGGGCAGCCCTACAATGAGCAGTTCTTC

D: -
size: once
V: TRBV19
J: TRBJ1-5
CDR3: CASSNPGRAYQPQHF
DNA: TGTGCCAGTAGTAACCCTGGGCGAGCCTATCAGCCCCAGCATTTT

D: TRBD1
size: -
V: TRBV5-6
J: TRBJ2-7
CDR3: CASSSPGQGTYYEQYF
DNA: TGTGCCAGCAGCTCACCGGGACAGGGGACGTACTACGAGCAGTACTTC

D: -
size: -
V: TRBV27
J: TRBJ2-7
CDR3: CASSLTQGPYEQYF
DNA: TGTGCCAGCAGTTTGACCCAGGGCCCCTACGAGCAGTACTTC

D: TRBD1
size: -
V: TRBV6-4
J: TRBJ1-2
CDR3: CASRGDRARGYTF
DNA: TGTGCCAGCAGGGGGGACAGAGCTCGTGGCTACACCTTC

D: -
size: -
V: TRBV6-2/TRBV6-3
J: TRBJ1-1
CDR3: CASSYSGGRPLNTEAFF
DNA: TGTGCCAGCAGTTACTCTGGCGGGCGGCCACTGAACACTGAAGCTTTCTTT

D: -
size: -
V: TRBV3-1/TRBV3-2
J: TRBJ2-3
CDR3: CASSQATDTQYF
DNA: TGTGCCAGCAGCCAAGCGACAGATACGCAGTATTTT

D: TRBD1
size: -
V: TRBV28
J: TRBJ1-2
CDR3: CASSPGTALNYGYTF
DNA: TGTGCCAGCAGTCCCGGGACAGCCTTAAACTATGGCTACACCTTC

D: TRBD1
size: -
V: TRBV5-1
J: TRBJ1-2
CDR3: CASRVSGQGAHYGYTF
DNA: TGCGCCAGCAGAGTCTCGGGACAGGGGGCTCACTATGGCTACACCTTC